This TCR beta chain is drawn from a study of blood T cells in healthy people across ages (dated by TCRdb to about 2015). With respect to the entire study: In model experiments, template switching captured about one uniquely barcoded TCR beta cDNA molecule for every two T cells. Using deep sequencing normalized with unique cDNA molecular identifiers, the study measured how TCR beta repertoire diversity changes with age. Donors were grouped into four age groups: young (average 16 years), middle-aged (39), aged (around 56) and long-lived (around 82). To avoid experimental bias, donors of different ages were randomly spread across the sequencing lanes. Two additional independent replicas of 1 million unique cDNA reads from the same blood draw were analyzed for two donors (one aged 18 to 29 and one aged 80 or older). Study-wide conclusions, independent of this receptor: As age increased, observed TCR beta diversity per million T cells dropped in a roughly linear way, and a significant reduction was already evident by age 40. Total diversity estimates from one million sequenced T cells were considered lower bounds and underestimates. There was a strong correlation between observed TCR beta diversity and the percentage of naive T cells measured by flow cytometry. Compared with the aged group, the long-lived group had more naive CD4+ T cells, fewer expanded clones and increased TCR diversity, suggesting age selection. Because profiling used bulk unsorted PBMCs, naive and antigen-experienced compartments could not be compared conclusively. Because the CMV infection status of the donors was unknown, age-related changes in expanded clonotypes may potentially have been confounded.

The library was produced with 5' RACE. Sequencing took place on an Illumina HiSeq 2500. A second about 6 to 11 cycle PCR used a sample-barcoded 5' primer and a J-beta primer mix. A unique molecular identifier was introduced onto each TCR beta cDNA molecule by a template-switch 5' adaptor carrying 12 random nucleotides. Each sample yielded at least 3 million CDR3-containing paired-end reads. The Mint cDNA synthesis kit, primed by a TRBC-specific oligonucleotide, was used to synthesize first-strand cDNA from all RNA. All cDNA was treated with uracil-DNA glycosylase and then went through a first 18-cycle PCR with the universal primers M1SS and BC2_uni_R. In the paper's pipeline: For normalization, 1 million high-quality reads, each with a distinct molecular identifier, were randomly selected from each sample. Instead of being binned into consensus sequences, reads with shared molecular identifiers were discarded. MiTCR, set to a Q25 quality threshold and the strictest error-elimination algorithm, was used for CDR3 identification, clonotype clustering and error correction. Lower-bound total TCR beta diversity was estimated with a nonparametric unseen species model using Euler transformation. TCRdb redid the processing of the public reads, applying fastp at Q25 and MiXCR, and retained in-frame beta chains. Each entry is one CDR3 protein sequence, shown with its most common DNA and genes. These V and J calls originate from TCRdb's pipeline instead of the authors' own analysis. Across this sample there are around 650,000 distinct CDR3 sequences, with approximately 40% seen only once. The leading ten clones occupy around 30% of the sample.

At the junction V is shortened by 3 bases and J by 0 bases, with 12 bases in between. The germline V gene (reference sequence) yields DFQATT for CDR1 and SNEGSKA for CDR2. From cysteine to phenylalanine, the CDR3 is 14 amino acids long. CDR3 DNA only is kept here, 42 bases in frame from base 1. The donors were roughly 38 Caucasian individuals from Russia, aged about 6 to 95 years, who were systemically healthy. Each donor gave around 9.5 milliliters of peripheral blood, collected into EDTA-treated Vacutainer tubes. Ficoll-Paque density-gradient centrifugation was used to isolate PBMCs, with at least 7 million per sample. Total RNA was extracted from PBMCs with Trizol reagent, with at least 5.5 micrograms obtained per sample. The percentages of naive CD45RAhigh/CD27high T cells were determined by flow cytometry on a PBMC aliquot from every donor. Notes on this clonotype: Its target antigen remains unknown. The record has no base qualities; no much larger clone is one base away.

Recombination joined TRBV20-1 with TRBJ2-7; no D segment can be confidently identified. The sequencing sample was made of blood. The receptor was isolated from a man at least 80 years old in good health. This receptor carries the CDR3 CSASRPGISYEQYF. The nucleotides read TGCAGTGCTAGTCGTCCAGGTATCTCCTACGAGCAGTACTTC.